This TCR beta chain was captured in a study of spatial heterogeneity in lung cancer. This clonotype was found a few times. Regarding time point: blood at routine non-recurrence follow-up after resection. One entry per CDR3 protein results from TCRdb running MiXCR on the 5' RACE reads. The sample yields approximately 100,000 distinct CDR3 sequences, around 19% seen once. The clonotype was recovered from a male donor with early-stage non-small cell lung cancer. The sequencing used PBMCs, collected at follow-up.

CDR3 amino acids: CSAPEQASQETQYF. In DNA, the CDR3 is TGCAGTGCTCCTGAGCAGGCTAGCCAAGAGACCCAGTACTTC. The gene calls are TRBV20-1 and TRBJ2-5; D gene unclear. The V end was cut by 5 bases, the J end by 1 base, with 14 bases between. Germline CDR1 reads DFQATT; CDR2 reads SNEGSKA (reference sequence). The CDR3 consists of 14 residues.